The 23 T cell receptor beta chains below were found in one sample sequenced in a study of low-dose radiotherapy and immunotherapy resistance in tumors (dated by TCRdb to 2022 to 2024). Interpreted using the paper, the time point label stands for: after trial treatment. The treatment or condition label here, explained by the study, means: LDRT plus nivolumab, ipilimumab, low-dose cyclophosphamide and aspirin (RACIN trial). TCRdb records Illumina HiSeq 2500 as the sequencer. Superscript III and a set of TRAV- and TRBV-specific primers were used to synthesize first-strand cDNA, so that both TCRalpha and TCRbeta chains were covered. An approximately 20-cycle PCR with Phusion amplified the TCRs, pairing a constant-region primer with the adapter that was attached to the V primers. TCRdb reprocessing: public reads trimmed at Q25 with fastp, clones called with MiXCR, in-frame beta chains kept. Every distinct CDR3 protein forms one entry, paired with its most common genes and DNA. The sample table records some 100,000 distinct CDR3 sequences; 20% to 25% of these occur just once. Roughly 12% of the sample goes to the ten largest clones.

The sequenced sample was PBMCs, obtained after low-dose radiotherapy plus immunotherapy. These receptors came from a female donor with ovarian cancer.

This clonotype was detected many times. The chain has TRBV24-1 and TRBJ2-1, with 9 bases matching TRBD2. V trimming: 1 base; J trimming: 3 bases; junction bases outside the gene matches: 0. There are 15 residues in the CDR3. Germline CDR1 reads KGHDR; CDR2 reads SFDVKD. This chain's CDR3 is CATSDFSGGYNEQFF. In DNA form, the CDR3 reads TGTGCCACCAGTGATTTTAGCGGGGGCTACAATGAGCAGTTCTTC.

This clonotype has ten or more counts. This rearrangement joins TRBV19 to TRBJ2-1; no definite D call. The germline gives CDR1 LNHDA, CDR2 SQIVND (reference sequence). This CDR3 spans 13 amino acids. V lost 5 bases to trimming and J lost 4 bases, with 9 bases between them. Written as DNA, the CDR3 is TGTGCCAGTAGTGCCAACAAGTACAATGAGCAGTTCTTC. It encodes CASSANKYNEQFF.

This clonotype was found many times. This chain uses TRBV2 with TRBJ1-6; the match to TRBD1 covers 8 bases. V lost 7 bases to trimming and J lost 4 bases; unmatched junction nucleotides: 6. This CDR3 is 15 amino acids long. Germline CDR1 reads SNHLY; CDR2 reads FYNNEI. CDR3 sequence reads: CASKMDRDYNSPLHF. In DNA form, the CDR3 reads TGTGCCAGCAAGATGGACAGGGATTATAATTCACCCCTCCACTTT.

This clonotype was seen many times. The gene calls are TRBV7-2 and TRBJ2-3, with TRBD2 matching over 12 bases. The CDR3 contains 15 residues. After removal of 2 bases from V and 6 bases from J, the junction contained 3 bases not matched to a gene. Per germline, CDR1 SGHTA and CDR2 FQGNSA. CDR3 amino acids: CASSLLAGGLDTQYF. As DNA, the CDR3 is TGTGCCAGCAGCTTACTAGCGGGGGGGCTTGATACGCAGTATTTT.

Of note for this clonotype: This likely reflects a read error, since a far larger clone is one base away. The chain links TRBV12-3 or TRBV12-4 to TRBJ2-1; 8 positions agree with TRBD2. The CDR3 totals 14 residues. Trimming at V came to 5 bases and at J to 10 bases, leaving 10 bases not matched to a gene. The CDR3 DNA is TGTGCCAGCAGTCCCGGGACTAGTTTAAACGAGCAGTTCTTC. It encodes CASSPGTSLNEQFF.

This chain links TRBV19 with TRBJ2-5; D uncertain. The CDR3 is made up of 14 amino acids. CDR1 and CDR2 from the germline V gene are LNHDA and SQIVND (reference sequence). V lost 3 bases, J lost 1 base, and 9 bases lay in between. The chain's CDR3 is CASSMSGIQETQYF. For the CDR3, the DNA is TGTGCCAGTAGTATGTCTGGGATCCAAGAGACCCAGTACTTC.

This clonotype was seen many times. For the CDR3, the DNA is TGTGCCAGCAGCTTAGAAAGGGTGGGTGAGCAGTTCTTC. Protein sequence: CASSLERVGEQFF. V usage is TRBV7-2 and J usage is TRBJ2-1, with no clear D. The CDR3 sequence is 13 residues long. CDR1 and CDR2 from the germline V gene are SGHTA and FQGNSA. V lost 1 base to trimming and J lost 9 bases, with 10 bases between them.

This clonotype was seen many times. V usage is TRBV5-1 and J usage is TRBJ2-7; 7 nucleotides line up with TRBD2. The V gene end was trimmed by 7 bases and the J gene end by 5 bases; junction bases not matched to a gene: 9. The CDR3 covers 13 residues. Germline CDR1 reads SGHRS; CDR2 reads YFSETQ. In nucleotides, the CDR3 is TGCGCCAGCGGGGAGGGCATTAGGAACGAGCAGTACTTC. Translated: CASGEGIRNEQYF. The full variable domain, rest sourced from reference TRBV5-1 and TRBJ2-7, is KAGVTQTPRYLIKTRGQQVTLSCSPISGHRSVSWYQQTPGQGLQFLFEYFSETQRNKGNFPGRFSGRQFSNSRSEMNVSTLELGDSALYLCASGEGIRNEQYFGPGTRLTVT.

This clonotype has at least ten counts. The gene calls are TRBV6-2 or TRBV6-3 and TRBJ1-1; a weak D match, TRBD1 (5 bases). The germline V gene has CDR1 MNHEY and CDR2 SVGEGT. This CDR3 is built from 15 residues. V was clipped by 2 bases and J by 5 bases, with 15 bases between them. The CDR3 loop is CASSYESGRGTEAFF. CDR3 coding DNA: TGTGCCAGCAGTTACGAGTCAGGGAGAGGTACTGAAGCTTTCTTT.

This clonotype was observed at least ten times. CDR3 nucleotide sequence: TGTGCCAGCACTCTCAAAGGAGGGACTAGCGTCAATGAGCAGTTCTTC. Translating it yields CASTLKGGTSVNEQFF. The J gene is TRBJ2-1, the V gene TRBV7-8, with TRBD2 identical over 10 bases. This CDR3 comprises 16 residues. Germline V gives CDR1 SGHVS, CDR2 FQNEAQ. V was pared by 7 bases and J by 6 bases, with 12 bases of the junction left unmatched.

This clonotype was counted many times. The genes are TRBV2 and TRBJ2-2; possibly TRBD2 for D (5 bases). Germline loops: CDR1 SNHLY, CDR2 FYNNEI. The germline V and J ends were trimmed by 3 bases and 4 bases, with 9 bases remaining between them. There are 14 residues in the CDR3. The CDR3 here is CASSEVRGTGELFF. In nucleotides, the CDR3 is TGTGCCAGCAGTGAGGTCCGGGGCACCGGGGAGCTGTTTTTT.

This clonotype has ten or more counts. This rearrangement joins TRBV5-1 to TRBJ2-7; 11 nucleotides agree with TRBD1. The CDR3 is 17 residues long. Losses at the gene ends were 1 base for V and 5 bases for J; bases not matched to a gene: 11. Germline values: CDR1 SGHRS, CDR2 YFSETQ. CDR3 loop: CASSLTPGQGAYHEQYF. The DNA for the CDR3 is TGCGCCAGCAGCTTGACCCCCGGACAGGGGGCTTATCACGAGCAGTACTTC.

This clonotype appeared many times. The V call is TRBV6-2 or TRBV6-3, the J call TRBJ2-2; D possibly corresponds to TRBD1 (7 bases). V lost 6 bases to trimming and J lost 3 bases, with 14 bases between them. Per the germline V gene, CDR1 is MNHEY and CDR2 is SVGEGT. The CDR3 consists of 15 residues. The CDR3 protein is CASRPPRGDTGELFF. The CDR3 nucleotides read TGTGCCAGCAGGCCACCCAGGGGGGACACCGGGGAGCTGTTTTTT.

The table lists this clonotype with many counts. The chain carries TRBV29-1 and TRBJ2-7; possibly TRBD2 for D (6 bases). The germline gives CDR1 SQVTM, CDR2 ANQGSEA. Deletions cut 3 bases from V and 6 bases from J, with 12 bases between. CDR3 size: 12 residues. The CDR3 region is CSVEISGVEQYF. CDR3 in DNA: TGCAGCGTTGAGATTTCGGGGGTCGAGCAGTACTTC.

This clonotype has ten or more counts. In DNA, the CDR3 is TGTGCCAGCAGGCTGTTGGGCTTGAACACTGAAGCTTTCTTT. Translated, it gives CASRLLGLNTEAFF. The chain couples TRBV25-1 to TRBJ1-1; no firm D call. V shed 6 bases and J shed 0 bases, with 11 bases lying between them. The CDR3 length is 14 residues. Germline assignment: CDR1 MGHDK and CDR2 SYGVNS.

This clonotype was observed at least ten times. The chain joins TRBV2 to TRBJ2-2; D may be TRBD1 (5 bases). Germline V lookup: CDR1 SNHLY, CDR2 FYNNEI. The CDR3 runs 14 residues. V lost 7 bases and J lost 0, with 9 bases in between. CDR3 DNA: TGTGCCAGCACTGTAGGGGCGAACACCGGGGAGCTGTTTTTT. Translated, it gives CASTVGANTGELFF.

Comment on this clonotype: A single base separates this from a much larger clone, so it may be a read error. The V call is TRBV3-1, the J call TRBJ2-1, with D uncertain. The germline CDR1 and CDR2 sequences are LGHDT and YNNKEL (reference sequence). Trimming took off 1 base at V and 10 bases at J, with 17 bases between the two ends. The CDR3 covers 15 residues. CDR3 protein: CASSQGPTYTYEQFF. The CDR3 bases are TGTGCCAGCAGCCAAGGTCCTACCTATACCTACGAGCAGTTCTTC.

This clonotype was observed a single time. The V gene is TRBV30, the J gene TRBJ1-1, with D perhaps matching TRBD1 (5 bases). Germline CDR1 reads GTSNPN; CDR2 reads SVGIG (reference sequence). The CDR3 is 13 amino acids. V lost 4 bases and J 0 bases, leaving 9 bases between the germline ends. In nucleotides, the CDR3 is TGTGCCTGGAATCGACAGATGAACACTGAAGCTTTCTTT. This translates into CAWNRQMNTEAFF.

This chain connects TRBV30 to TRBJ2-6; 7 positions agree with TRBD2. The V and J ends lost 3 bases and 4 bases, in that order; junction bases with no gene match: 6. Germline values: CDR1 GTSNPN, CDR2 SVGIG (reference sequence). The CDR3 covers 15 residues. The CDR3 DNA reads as TGTGCCTGGAGCGGCGGGGGATCCGGGGCCAACGTCCTGACTTTC. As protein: CAWSGGGSGANVLTF.

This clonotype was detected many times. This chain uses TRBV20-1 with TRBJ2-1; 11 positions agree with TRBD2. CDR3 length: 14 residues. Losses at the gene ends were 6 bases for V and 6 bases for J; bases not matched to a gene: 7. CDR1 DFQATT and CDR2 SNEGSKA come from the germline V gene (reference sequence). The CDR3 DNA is TGCAGTGCACCGACTAGCGGGATTTTCAATGAGCAGTTCTTC. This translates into CSAPTSGIFNEQFF.

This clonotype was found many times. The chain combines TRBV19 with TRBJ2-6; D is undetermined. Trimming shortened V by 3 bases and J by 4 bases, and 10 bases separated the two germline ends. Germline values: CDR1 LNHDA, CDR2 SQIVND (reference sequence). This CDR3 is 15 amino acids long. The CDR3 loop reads CASSISPLGANVLTF. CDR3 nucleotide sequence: TGTGCCAGTAGTATCAGCCCTCTCGGGGCCAACGTCCTGACTTTC.

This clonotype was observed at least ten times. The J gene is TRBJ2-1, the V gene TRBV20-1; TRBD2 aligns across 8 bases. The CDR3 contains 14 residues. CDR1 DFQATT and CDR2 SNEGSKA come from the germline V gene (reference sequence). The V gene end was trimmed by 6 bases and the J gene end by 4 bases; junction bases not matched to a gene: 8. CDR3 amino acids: CSASAGAIYNEQFF. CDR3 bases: TGCAGTGCCTCAGCGGGGGCCATATACAATGAGCAGTTCTTC.

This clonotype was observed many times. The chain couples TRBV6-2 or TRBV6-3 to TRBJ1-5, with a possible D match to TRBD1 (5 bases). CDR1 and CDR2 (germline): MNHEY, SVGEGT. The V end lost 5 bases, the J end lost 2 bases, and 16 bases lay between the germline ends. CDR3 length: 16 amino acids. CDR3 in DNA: TGTGCCAGCAGTACGACAGATCCGGGGGGCAATCAGCCCCAGCATTTT. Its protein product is CASSTTDPGGNQPQHF.